These T cell receptor beta chains were read from a single sample in a study of liver allograft versus peripheral blood T cells. TCRdb redid the calling of the reads with MiXCR, one entry per CDR3 protein. The sample has about 810 distinct CDR3 sequences; about a sixth are singletons. These TCRs come from a human patient who had a liver transplant. The graft donor may be the source of some T cells. The CDR3 runs from the conserved cysteine through the conserved F or W. The D gene is left open where the match is weak.

j_call d_call v_call cdr3_aa
TRBJ2-7 TRBD1 TRBV7-9 CASSTGQGSYEQYF
TRBJ1-4 TRBD1 TRBV19 CASSIGRRGAEKLFF
TRBJ1-5 - TRBV6-6 CASSYSVPGTSQPQHF
TRBJ1-6 TRBD1 TRBV28 CASSRDRQGNSPLHF
TRBJ1-5 - TRBV28 CASSLTSWPQHF
TRBJ1-1 - TRBV5-6 CASSLVTEAFF
TRBJ1-1 - TRBV5-6 CASSLSQTNTEAFF
TRBJ2-1 - TRBV11-1 CASAQGGPLQGREQFF
TRBJ1-3 - TRBV28 CASSLLDFSGNTIYF
TRBJ2-1 - TRBV12-3/TRBV12-4 CASRTTSIEGEQFF
TRBJ1-6 TRBD1 TRBV5-4 CASSLGGGVSKSYNSPLHF
TRBJ1-2 - TRBV6-6 CASSYSHIGQPRRNYGYTF
TRBJ2-7 TRBD2 TRBV5-1 CASRLAIQTSGIIYEQYF
TRBJ1-6 - TRBV28 CASSLRGLPFSSPLHF
TRBJ2-3 TRBD1 TRBV6-6 CASVRGTRDRGPSGTDTQYF
TRBJ1-5 - TRBV20-1 CSARRQEGQPQHF
TRBJ1-5 - TRBV6-2/TRBV6-3 CASSLQGNQPQHF
TRBJ2-7 TRBD1 TRBV18 CASSQNQGAPEQYF
TRBJ2-7 TRBD1 TRBV27 CASSLRTGGTRTYEQYF
TRBJ1-2 - TRBV28 CASSPGQHYGYTF
TRBJ2-6 TRBD2 TRBV6-2/TRBV6-3 CASRKITSGGSGANVLTF
TRBJ2-7 TRBD2 TRBV7-9 CASSLALAGNSYEQYF
TRBJ1-2 - TRBV6-2/TRBV6-3 CASSYYVESSGYTF
TRBJ2-7 TRBD1 TRBV30 CACSATPGGYYEQYF